A single sample gave rise to the 19 T cell receptor beta chains below, sequenced in a study of T cell changes during pregnancy in multiple sclerosis. Sequencing was performed with immunoSEQ multiplex PCR; in TCRdb, only in-frame clones are kept and a portion is missing. Of approximately 57,000 clones detected, around 92% appear once; the ten largest clones hold 0.15% to 0.2%. This sample comprised CD4+ T cells from peripheral blood mononuclear cells, obtained in the second trimester of pregnancy. Source of these receptors: a female donor with multiple sclerosis, enrolled in a pregnancy study.

This clone was seen just once. V is TRBV5-1 and J is TRBJ1-5; the D is unclear. The CDR3 spans 16 residues. V shed 4 bases and J shed 0 bases, with 14 bases lying between them. Germline V gives CDR1 SGHRS, CDR2 YFSETQ. CDR3 sequence: CASSQDGDISNQPQHF. Written as DNA, the CDR3 is TGCGCCAGCAGCCAGGACGGGGATATTAGCAATCAGCCCCAGCATTTT.

The rearrangement uses TRBV10-3 and TRBJ1-1, with 7 bases that match TRBD1. CDR1 ENHRY and CDR2 SYGVKD come from the germline V gene. The CDR3 sequence is 14 residues long. With 6 bases clipped from V and 1 base from J, the junction kept 5 bases outside the gene matches. Written as DNA, the CDR3 is TGTGCCATCAGGATCGGGACAGAGAACACTGAAGCTTTCTTT. Translating it yields CAIRIGTENTEAFF.

V and J are TRBV7-3 and TRBJ2-1; D is possibly TRBD1 (6 bases). CDR3 length: 15 residues. V gave up 5 bases and J gave up 4 bases, with 15 bases separating them. From germline, CDR1 is SGHTA and CDR2 FQGTGA. The CDR3 DNA follows: TGTGCCAGCAGCCTTACCGGGACAATTTACAATGAGCAGTTCTTC. As protein: CASSLTGTIYNEQFF.

This clone has just one count. The V and J genes are TRBV28 and TRBJ2-1; weak D call: TRBD1 (6 bases). The V gene's germline CDR1 is MDHEN and CDR2 SYDVKM. The CDR3 has 15 residues. V was pared by 6 bases and J by 5 bases, with 17 bases between. Written as DNA, the CDR3 is TGTGCCAGCAGGGACTCCGGACAGATTAACAATGAGCAGTTCTTC. Its protein is CASRDSGQINNEQFF.

DNA of the CDR3: TGCAGCGTGGTAGGACAGCACACTGGAAACACCATATATTTT. As protein: CSVVGQHTGNTIYF. The chain couples TRBV29-1 to TRBJ1-3; possibly TRBD1 for D (6 bases). The germline V and J ends were trimmed by 6 bases and 2 bases, with 14 bases remaining between them. Germline CDR1 SQVTM, CDR2 ANQGSEA. The CDR3 spans 14 residues.

The chain is built from TRBV28 and TRBJ2-7; 10 bases fit TRBD2. Germline V gene sequence: CDR1 MDHEN, CDR2 SYDVKM. The V and J ends lost 6 bases and 5 bases, in that order; junction bases with no gene match: 10. The CDR3 is 15 amino acids. CDR3 sequence reads: CASSPPAGGPNEQYF. The CDR3 coding sequence is TGTGCCAGCAGCCCCCCAGCGGGAGGGCCAAACGAGCAGTACTTC.

The chain combines TRBV19 with TRBJ2-1; a possible D gene is TRBD1 (6 bases). The CDR3 runs 15 residues. Trimming pared 3 bases from V and 0 bases from J, leaving 9 bases between. Germline-derived CDR1 and CDR2 are LNHDA and SQIVND (reference sequence). For the CDR3, the DNA is TGTGCCAGTAGTATCTCAGGGGACTCCTACAATGAGCAGTTCTTC. Amino acids: CASSISGDSYNEQFF. Together with reference TRBV19 and TRBJ2-1, the CDR3 gives the full variable domain: DGGITQSPKYLFRKEGQNVTLSCEQNLNHDAMYWYRQDPGQGLRLIYYSQIVNDFQKGDIAEGYSVSREKKESFPLTVTSAQKNPTAFYLCASSISGDSYNEQFFGPGTRLTVL.

The genes are TRBV5-1 and TRBJ2-7; D is unresolved. V was cut by 0 bases and J by 2 bases, with 15 bases left in between. Germline assignment: CDR1 SGHRS and CDR2 YFSETQ. The CDR3 extends over 16 amino acids. The CDR3 DNA sequence: TGCGCCAGCAGCTTGGGAGGTGGGTTATTGGCCTACGAGCAGTACTTC. Protein product: CASSLGGGLLAYEQYF.

The J gene is TRBJ2-7, the V gene TRBV6-5, with 10 bases lining up with TRBD2. From germline, CDR1 is MNHEY and CDR2 SVGAGI. CDR3 length: 16 amino acids. V was pared by 2 bases and J by 5 bases, with 9 bases of the junction left unmatched. The CDR3: CASSYPKREGLHEQYF. The CDR3 DNA reads as TGTGCCAGCAGTTACCCAAAGCGGGAGGGCCTTCACGAGCAGTACTTC.

This chain connects TRBV19 to TRBJ2-1; TRBD2 matches 8 bases. The trim removed 2 bases at V and 8 bases at J, leaving 11 bases unmatched. From germline, CDR1 is LNHDA and CDR2 SQIVND (reference sequence). CDR3 size: 16 residues. CDR3: CASSIRWRAGADEQFF. The CDR3, as DNA: TGTGCCAGTAGTATAAGGTGGCGAGCGGGAGCCGATGAGCAGTTCTTC.

This clone was observed once. This chain connects TRBV23-1 to TRBJ2-1; 9 positions agree with TRBD1. TRBV23-1 is recorded as an ORF, its role being uncertain. The CDR3 sequence is 17 residues long. Trimming removed 3 bases from V and 7 bases from J; junction bases left unmatched: 13. This CDR3 is CASSHHVRDRARNEQFF. The CDR3 bases are TGCGCCAGCAGTCACCACGTCCGGGACAGGGCAAGGAATGAGCAGTTCTTC.

This chain uses TRBV30 with TRBJ2-5; D uncertain. The V gene lost 0 bases and the J gene lost 3 bases, with 8 bases spanning the gap. The V gene's germline CDR1 is GTSNPN and CDR2 SVGIG (reference sequence). CDR3 size: 13 residues. CDR3 coding DNA: TGTGCCTGGAGTGTATTCGCTAAAGAGACCCAGTACTTC. The encoded protein is CAWSVFAKETQYF.

This clone was observed a handful of times. The chain recombines TRBV30 with TRBJ1-1; D is possibly TRBD1 (5 bases). CDR1 and CDR2 (germline): GTSNPN, SVGIG (reference sequence). The V end lost 4 bases, the J end lost 5 bases, and 11 bases lay between the germline ends. The CDR3 length is 12 residues. DNA for the CDR3: TGTGCCTGGACCTACGGGGGAACTGAAGCTTTCTTT. Residues: CAWTYGGTEAFF.

J is TRBJ1-2 and V is TRBV5-1; 7 positions match TRBD1. Losses at the gene ends were 0 bases for V and 8 bases for J; bases not matched to a gene: 13. Germline V gene data show CDR1 as SGHRS and CDR2 as YFSETQ. The CDR3 runs to 16 residues. The CDR3 bases are TGCGCCAGCAGCTTGGGGGCGAGAGACAGGGAGTGGGGCTACACCTTC. Protein sequence: CASSLGARDREWGYTF.

The chain is built from TRBV21-1 and TRBJ2-3; the table gives TRBD2 as D, unverified against the DNA. TRBV21-1 is deemed a pseudogene. CDR3 length: 18 amino acids. The CDR3 protein is CASSKPSSAGASTDTQYF. The DNA of the CDR3 is TGTGCCAGCAGCAAACCCTCCAGTGCGGGGGCTAGCACAGATACGCAGTATTTT.

The J gene is TRBJ2-2, the V gene TRBV2, with D possibly TRBD1 on 6 matching bases. The V gene's germline CDR1 is SNHLY and CDR2 FYNNEI. The germline V and J ends were trimmed by 6 bases and 4 bases, with 15 bases remaining between them. CDR3 length: 15 amino acids. In DNA, the CDR3 is TGTGCCAGCAGCGCCACGGGACACCCCACCGGGGAGCTGTTTTTT. It specifies CASSATGHPTGELFF.

The V gene is TRBV27, the J gene TRBJ1-1, with D perhaps matching TRBD1 (6 bases). Germline assignment: CDR1 MNHEY and CDR2 SMNVEV (reference sequence). Deletions cut 3 bases from V and 2 bases from J, with 10 bases between. This CDR3 has 14 amino acids. The CDR3 region has the DNA TGTGCCAGCAGTTTTACAGGGCTTAACACTGAAGCTTTCTTT. This encodes CASSFTGLNTEAFF.

This sequence joins TRBV28 and TRBJ1-1; D unresolved. The CDR3 totals 13 residues. Germline-derived CDR1 and CDR2 are MDHEN and SYDVKM. V lost 5 bases to trimming and J lost 1 base, with 8 bases between them. The CDR3 region is CASSTLRNTEAFF. DNA of the CDR3: TGTGCCAGCAGTACTCTGAGGAACACTGAAGCTTTCTTT.

The chain couples TRBV11-2 to TRBJ2-1; 7 bases line up with TRBD2. CDR1 is SGHAT and CDR2 is FQNNGV in the germline V gene. V lost 1 base and J lost 3; bases outside the gene matches: 3. The CDR3 length is 15 residues. CDR3 sequence (DNA): TGTGCCAGCAGCTTAGCTAGCGGCATCTACAATGAGCAGTTCTTC. Its protein product is CASSLASGIYNEQFF.